This paragraph reports one T cell receptor beta chain. Its antigen is unidentified. V dropped 3 bases and J dropped 2 bases, with 15 bases sitting between them. The CDR3 consists of 15 residues. The V gene's germline CDR1 is SQVTM and CDR2 ANQGSEA. These data originate in a study of shared clonotypes between healthy human individuals. Study in general: Three plates each covered CD4 naive and memory; CD8 naive two, CD8 memory one.

Broader study findings: Clonotype sharing across donors was expected to vary with sequencing depth. Naive CD4 clonotypes overlapped across a handful of donors at around 4.7%.

Sequencing was performed with immunoSEQ multiplex PCR; in TCRdb, only in-frame clones are kept and a portion is missing. The sample yields some 1,100,000 clones, around 82% seen once. This TCR came from a man aged 18-30 years in good health. Some clones in this sample may be carry-over from other donors' samples. Sequencing was performed on memory CD4+ T cells from PBMCs. As for subset: CD45RA-negative fraction. This chain links TRBV29-1 with TRBJ2-3; D tentatively reads TRBD1 or TRBD2 (6 bases each). The CDR3 loop reads CSVEGGEWNTDTQYF. CDR3 in DNA: TGCAGCGTTGAGGGGGGCGAGTGGAACACAGATACGCAGTATTTT.